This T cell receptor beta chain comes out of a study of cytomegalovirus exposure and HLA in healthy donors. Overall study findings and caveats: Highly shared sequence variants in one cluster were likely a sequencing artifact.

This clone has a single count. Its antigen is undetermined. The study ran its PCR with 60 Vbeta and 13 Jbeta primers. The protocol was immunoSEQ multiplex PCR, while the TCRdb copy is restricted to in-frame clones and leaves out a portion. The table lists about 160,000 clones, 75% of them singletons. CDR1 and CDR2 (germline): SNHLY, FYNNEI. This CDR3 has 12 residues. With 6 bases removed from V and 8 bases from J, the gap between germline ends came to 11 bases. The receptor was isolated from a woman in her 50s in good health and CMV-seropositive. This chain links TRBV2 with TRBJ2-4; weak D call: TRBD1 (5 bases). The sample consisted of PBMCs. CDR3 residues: CASRRQGHIQYF. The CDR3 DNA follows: TGTGCCAGCAGGCGGCAGGGTCACATTCAGTACTTC.